This T cell receptor beta chain was documented in a study of blood T cell repertoires in COVID-19. Losses at the gene ends were 2 bases for V and 4 bases for J; bases not matched to a gene: 0. Germline V gives CDR1 MDHEN, CDR2 SYDVKM. The CDR3 runs to 14 residues. Only in-frame clones appear in the TCRdb table, and some are missing; sequencing was by immunoSEQ multiplex PCR. The table records about 140,000 clones, just over 85% of them present only once. Source material: peripheral blood. The chain links TRBV28 to TRBJ1-5, with TRBD1 matching over 9 bases. This receptor was identified in a woman aged 60-75 years with acute or convalescent COVID-19. The CDR3 sequence: CASSLGQGNQPQHF. CDR3 DNA: TGTGCCAGCAGTTTAGGACAGGGGAATCAGCCCCAGCATTTT.